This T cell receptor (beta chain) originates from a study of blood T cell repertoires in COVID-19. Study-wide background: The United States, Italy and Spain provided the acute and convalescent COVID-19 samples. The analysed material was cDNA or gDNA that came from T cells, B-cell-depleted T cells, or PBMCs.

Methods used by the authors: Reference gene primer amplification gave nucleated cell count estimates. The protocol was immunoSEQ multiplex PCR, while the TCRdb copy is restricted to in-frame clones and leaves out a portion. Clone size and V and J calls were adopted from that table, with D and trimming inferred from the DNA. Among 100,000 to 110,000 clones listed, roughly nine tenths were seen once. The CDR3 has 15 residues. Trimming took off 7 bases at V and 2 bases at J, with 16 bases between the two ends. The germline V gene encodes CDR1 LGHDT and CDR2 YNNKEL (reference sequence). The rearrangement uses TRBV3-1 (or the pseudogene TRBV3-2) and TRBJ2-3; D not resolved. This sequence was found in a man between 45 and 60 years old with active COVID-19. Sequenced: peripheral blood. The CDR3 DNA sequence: TGTGCCAGCACCCCTAGAGTGCTGTACACAGATACGCAGTATTTT. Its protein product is CASTPRVLYTDTQYF.